The clone carrying this T cell receptor (beta chain) was counted between two and nine times. Its antigen is still unknown. The record originates from a study of T-cell memory formation after mild COVID-19. Broader study findings: Clones that shrank (day 15 to 85) were balanced CD4/CD8, whereas later expanders leaned CD4+.

V was pared by 0 bases and J by 2 bases, with 20 bases between. CDR1 and CDR2 (germline): MNHNY, SVGAGI (reference sequence). CDR3 length: 18 residues. MiXCR, applied by TCRdb to the 5' RACE reads, yields one record per CDR3 protein. The sample records roughly 68,000 distinct CDR3 sequences, over 15% being singletons. The source is an adult woman who had mild COVID-19 (a few samples of this study predate the infection). Cell type and time point are not known. Sequencing used PBMCs or a T cell subset sorted from them (not recorded which). This chain links TRBV6-6 with TRBJ2-7; D is undetermined. Here the CDR3 DNA reads TGTGCCAGCAGTTACTCACCTCGTTCAAGGGAAGGTCCCTACGAGCAGTACTTC. Protein: CASSYSPRSREGPYEQYF.